This T cell receptor beta chain was found in a study of T-cell reconstitution after alpha-beta-depleted transplantation in children (dated by TCRdb to the mid-2010s). In the study overall: The study quantitatively tracked T-cell immune reconstitution after TCRalphabeta/CD19-depleted allogeneic hematopoietic cell transplantation in children using TCR repertoire profiling. The study at large found these results: The apparently early alphabetaT-cell count recovery about two months after transplant was reportedly dependent on only several hundred rapidly expanded clones derived from non-depleted graft cells. In some patients, the high TCRbeta diversity seen at day 60 was put down to recipient T cells and intrathymic progenitors that had survived conditioning. Hyperexpanded clone frequencies declined over subsequent months; after one year, T-cell counts and TCRbeta diversity were mostly attributed to newly produced T cells.

This sample's treatment or condition label indicates: allogeneic hematopoietic cell transplantation with graft depleted of TCRalphabeta T cells and CD19 B cells. The children who served as transplant recipients had been given grafts of TCRalphabeta/CD19-depleted allogeneic hematopoietic cells. This clonotype was picked up a small number of times. Its recognized antigen is unknown. No base-level quality is on record; no much larger clone is a single base apart. Library prep was done by PCR. TCRdb names Illumina HiSeq 2500 as the instrument used. TCR library preparation used molecular barcoding, with unique molecular identifiers applied to normalize quantification of the TCRbeta repertoire. TCRdb handled the public reads itself, with Q25 trimming in fastp and clone calling in MiXCR, and kept productive beta chains. Rows are combined by CDR3 protein, so each entry shows the most common genes and DNA. The sample includes under 850,000 distinct CDR3 sequences, with about an eighth observed a single time. The ten largest clones add up to 0.79% of the sample.

For this chain, trimming is 5 bases at the V end and 4 bases at the J end, and the number of junction bases without a gene match is 8. The CDR3 holds 16 amino acids from the cysteine to the phenylalanine. The CDR3 DNA has 48 bases and is translated from base 1. CDR1 is given as SEHNR and CDR2 as FQNEAQ, both from the germline V gene (reference sequence). The source is a girl aged 2 to 9 with congenital amegakaryocytic thrombocytopenia, due to receive a stem cell transplant. The chain uses TRBV7-9 and TRBJ2-7, with 13 bases in between that match TRBD2. The sample here was PBMCs, taken before TCRalphabeta/CD19-depleted stem cell transplant. The DNA sequence is as follows: TGTGCCAGCAGCCTTTCGCGACTAGCGGGAGGTTACGAGCAGTACTTC. This encodes CASSLSRLAGGYEQYF. Reference TRBV7-9 and TRBJ2-7 proteins supply the regions before and after the CDR3; the full variable domain is: DTGVSQNPRHKITKRGQNVTFRCDPISEHNRLYWYRQTLGQGPEFLTYFQNEAQLEKSRLLSDRFSAERPKGSFSTLEIQRTEQGDSAMYLCASSLSRLAGGYEQYFGPGTRLTVT.